This T cell receptor beta chain was observed in a study of blood T cell repertoires in COVID-19. Across the study: From the United States, Italy and Spain came samples of acute and convalescent COVID-19.

CDR3 length: 17 residues. The V and J ends lost 4 bases and 5 bases, in that order; junction bases with no gene match: 13. Germline-derived CDR1 and CDR2 are MNHEY and SMNVEV (reference sequence). Source study methods: Reference gene primer amplification gave estimated nucleated cell counts. The assay was immunoSEQ multiplex PCR, and TCRdb's table has in-frame clones only and misses some. The V and J calls and the clone size are those of that table, but D and trimming were determined from the DNA. The sample lists 200,000 to 250,000 clones, 70% to 90% occurring once. The sequenced sample was peripheral blood. The genes are TRBV27 and TRBJ1-1, with 10 nucleotides matching TRBD1. The sequence came from a young woman who had recovered from COVID-19. This chain's CDR3 is CASSYKMTGGATTEAFF. The CDR3, as DNA: TGTGCCAGCAGTTACAAAATGACAGGGGGCGCTACTACTGAAGCTTTCTTT.